This T cell receptor (beta chain) was captured by sequencing in a study of blood T cell repertoires in COVID-19. Study-level background: There were acute and convalescent COVID-19 samples, and they came from the United States, Italy and Spain. T cells, B-cell-depleted T cells, or PBMCs supplied cDNA or gDNA.

Per the authors' pipeline: Quantification of nucleated cells was approximated via reference gene primer amplification. Generated by immunoSEQ multiplex PCR, the TCRdb table keeps only in-frame clones and is missing some. That table gives V, J and clone size, and the DNA gave D and trimming. The sample consists of about 78,000 clones, more than 80% of them appearing once. The V gene's germline CDR1 is KGHDR and CDR2 SFDVKD. The CDR3 covers 17 residues. Trimming left V 3 bases short and J 4 bases short, with 18 bases between. The sequence was obtained from a woman at least 80 years old with acute or convalescent COVID-19. Sequences were obtained from peripheral blood. V and J are TRBV24-1 and TRBJ2-1; the D gene is possibly TRBD2 (7 bases). CDR3 in amino acids: CATSDRGGGSRYNEQFF. CDR3 DNA sequence: TGTGCCACCAGTGATAGGGGGGGCGGGAGCCGGTACAATGAGCAGTTCTTC.